This entry is about one T cell receptor beta chain. These data belong to a study of cytomegalovirus exposure and HLA in healthy donors. PCR was performed using 60 Vbeta and 13 Jbeta primers. The assay was immunoSEQ multiplex PCR, and TCRdb's table has in-frame clones only and misses some. The sample carries about 200,000 clones, approximately 79% recorded once. CDR1 is SGDLS and CDR2 is YYNGEE in the germline V gene. V gave up 4 bases and J gave up 9 bases, with 27 bases separating them. The CDR3 loop spans 17 amino acids. The chain couples TRBV9 to TRBJ2-3, with D perhaps TRBD2 (7 bases). This sequence originates from a man aged 18 to 29 in good health and CMV-seronegative. Sequencing input: PBMCs. The CDR3 reads CASSSSRAGALAGTQYF. The CDR3 DNA sequence: TGTGCCAGCAGCTCATCTAGGGCGGGGGCCCTCGCAGGGACGCAGTATTTT. Full variable domain (remainder filled in from reference TRBV9 and TRBJ2-3): DSGVTQTPKHLITATGQRVTLRCSPRSGDLSVYWYQQSLDQGLQFLIQYYNGEERAKGNILERFSAQQFPDLHSELNLSSLELGDSALYFCASSSSRAGALAGTQYFGPGTRLTVL.